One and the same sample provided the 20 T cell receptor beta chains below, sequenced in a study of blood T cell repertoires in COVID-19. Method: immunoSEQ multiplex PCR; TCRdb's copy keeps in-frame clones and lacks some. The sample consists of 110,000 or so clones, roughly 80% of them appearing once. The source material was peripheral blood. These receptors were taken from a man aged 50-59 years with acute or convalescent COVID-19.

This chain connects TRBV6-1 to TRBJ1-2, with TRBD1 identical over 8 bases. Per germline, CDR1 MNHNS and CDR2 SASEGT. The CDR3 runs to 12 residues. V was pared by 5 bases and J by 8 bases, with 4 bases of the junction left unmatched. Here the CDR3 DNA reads TGTGCCAGCAGTCCCACAGGGGGGGGCTACACCTTC. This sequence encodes CASSPTGGGYTF.

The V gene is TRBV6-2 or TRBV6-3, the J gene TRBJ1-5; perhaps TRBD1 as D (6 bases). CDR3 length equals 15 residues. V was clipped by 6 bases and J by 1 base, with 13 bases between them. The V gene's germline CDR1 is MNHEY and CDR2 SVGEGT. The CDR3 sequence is CASSRTGNSNQPQHF. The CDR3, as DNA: TGTGCCAGCAGCCGCACAGGGAACAGCAATCAGCCCCAGCATTTT.

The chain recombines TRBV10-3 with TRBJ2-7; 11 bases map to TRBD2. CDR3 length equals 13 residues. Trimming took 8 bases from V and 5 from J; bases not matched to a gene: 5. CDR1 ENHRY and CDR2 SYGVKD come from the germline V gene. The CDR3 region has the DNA TGTGCCATCTGGGCTAGCGGGGGGAACGAGCAGTACTTC. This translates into CAIWASGGNEQYF.

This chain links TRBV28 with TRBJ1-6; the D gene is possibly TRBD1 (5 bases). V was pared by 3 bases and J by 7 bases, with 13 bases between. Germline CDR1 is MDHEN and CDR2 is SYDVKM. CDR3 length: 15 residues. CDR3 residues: CASSLLGDGNSPLHF. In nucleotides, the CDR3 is TGTGCCAGCAGTTTGTTAGGGGATGGCAATTCACCCCTCCACTTT.

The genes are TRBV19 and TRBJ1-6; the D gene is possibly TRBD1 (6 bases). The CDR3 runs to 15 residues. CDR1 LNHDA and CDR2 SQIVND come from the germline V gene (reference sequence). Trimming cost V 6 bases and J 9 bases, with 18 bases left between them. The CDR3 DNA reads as TGTGCCAGTAGCCTCGCCCCTCAACAGGGTTCACCCCTCCACTTT. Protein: CASSLAPQQGSPLHF.

CDR3 sequence: CASSHTLTDLLNEQYF. CDR3 in DNA: TGCGCCAGCAGCCACACCCTGACTGACCTCCTAAACGAGCAGTACTTC. The chain is built from TRBV4-1 and TRBJ2-7, with D unresolved. Trimming cost V 3 bases and J 5 bases, with 20 bases left between them. The CDR3 extends over 16 amino acids. Germline CDR1 MGHRA, CDR2 YSYEKL.

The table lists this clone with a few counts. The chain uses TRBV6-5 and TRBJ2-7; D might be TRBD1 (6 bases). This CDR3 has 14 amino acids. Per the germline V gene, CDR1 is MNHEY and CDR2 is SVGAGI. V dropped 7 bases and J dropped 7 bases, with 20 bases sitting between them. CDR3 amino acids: CASNSVQGQGEQYF. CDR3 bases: TGTGCCAGCAACTCAGTCCAGGGGCAAGGGGAGCAGTACTTC.

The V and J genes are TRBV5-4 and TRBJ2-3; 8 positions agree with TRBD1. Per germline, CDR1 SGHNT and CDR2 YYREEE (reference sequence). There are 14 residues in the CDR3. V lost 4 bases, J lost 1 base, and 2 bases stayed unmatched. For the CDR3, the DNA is TGTGCCAGCAGCCACAGGGGGGGCACAGATACGCAGTATTTT. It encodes CASSHRGGTDTQYF. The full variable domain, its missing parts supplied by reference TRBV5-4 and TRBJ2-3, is ETGVTQSPTHLIKTRGQQVTLRCSSQSGHNTVSWYQQALGQGPQFIFQYYREEENGRGNFPPRFSGLQFPNYSSELNVNALELDDSALYLCASSHRGGTDTQYFGPGTRLTVL.

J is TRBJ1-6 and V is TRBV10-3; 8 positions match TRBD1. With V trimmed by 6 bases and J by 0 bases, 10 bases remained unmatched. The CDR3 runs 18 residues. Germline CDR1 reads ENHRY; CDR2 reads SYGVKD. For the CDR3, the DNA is TGTGCCATCAGGAACTCAGGACAGGGAGGCTCCTATAATTCACCCCTCCACTTT. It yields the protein CAIRNSGQGGSYNSPLHF.

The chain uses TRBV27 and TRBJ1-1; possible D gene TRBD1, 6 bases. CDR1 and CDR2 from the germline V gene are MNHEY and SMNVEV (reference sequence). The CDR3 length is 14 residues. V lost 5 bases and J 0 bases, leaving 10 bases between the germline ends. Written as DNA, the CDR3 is TGTGCCAGCAGTCGGGGGGCGGTGAACACTGAAGCTTTCTTT. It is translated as CASSRGAVNTEAFF.

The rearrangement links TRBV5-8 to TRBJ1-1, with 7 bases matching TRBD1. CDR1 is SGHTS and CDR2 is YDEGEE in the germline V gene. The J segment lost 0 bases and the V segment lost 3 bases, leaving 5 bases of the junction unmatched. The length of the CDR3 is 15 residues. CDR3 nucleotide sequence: TGTGCCAGCAGCTGGGGGACAGTCATGAACACTGAAGCTTTCTTT. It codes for CASSWGTVMNTEAFF.

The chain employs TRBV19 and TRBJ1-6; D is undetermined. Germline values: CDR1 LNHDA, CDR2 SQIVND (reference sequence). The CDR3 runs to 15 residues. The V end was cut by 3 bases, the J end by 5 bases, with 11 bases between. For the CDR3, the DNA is TGTGCCAGTAGTATCCTGGACGGGAATAATTCACCCCTCCACTTT. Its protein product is CASSILDGNNSPLHF.

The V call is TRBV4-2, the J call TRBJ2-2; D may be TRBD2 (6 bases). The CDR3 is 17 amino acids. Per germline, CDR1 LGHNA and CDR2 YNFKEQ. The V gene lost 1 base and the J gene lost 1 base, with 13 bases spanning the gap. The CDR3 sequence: CASSQGDGGMNTGELFF. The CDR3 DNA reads TGTGCCAGCAGCCAAGGGGACGGCGGGATGAACACCGGGGAGCTGTTTTTT.

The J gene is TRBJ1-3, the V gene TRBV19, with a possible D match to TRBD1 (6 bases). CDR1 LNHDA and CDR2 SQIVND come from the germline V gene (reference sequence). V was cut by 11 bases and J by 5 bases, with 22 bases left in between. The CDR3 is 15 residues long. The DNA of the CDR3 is TGTGCCGGCCCGCCTCGGGGGGCGCGTAGAAACACCATATATTTT. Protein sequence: CAGPPRGARRNTIYF.

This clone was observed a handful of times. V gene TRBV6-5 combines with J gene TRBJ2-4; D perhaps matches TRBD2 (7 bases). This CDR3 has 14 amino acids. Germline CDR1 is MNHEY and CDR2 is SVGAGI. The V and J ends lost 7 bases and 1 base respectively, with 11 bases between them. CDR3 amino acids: CASMGGPAKNIQYF. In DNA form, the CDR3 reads TGTGCCAGCATGGGGGGGCCTGCCAAAAACATTCAGTACTTC.

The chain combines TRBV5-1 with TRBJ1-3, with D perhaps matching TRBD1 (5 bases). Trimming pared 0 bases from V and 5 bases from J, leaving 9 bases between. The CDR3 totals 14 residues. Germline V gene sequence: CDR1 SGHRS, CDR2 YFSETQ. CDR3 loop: CASSLDGQRNTIYF. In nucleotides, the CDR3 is TGCGCCAGCAGCTTGGATGGACAACGAAACACCATATATTTT. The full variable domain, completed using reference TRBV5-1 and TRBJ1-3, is KAGVTQTPRYLIKTRGQQVTLSCSPISGHRSVSWYQQTPGQGLQFLFEYFSETQRNKGNFPGRFSGRQFSNSRSEMNVSTLELGDSALYLCASSLDGQRNTIYFGEGSWLTVV.

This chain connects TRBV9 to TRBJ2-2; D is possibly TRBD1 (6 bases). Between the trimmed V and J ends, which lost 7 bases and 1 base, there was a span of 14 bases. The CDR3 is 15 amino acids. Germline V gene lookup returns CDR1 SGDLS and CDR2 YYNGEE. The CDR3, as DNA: TGTGCCAGCTCCAGGCGAGGGGGGAACACCGGGGAGCTGTTTTTT. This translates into CASSRRGGNTGELFF.

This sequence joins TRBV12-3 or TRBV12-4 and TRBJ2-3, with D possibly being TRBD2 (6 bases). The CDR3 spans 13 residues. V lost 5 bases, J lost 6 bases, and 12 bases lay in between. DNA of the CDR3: TGTGCCAGCAGTCGGGACTTTCCGGATACGCAGTATTTT. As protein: CASSRDFPDTQYF.

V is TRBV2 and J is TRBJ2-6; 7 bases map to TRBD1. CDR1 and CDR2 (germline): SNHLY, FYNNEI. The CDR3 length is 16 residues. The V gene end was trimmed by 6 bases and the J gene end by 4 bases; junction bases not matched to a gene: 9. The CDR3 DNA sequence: TGTGCCAGCAGGGGATTGACAGGGTTAGGGGCCAACGTCCTGACTTTC. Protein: CASRGLTGLGANVLTF.

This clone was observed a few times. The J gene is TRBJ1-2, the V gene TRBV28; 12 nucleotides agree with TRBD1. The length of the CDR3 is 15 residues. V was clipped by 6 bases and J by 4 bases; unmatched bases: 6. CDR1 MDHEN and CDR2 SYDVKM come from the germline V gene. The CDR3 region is CASSSGQGAFYGYTF. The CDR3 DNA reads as TGTGCCAGCAGCTCGGGACAGGGGGCGTTCTATGGCTACACCTTC.